This T cell receptor beta chain stems from a study of blood T cells in healthy people across ages. As concerns this clonotype: What it binds is unknown.

Primed by a sample-barcoded 5' primer and a J-beta primer mix, a second PCR proceeded for about 6 to 11 cycles. TCRdb independently ran MiXCR on the 5' RACE reads; one entry per CDR3 protein. Of about 1,000,000 distinct CDR3 sequences listed, more than 40% are singletons. The CDR3 loop spans 15 amino acids. Germline V gene lookup returns CDR1 LNHNV and CDR2 YYDKDF (reference sequence). V shed 1 base and J shed 1 base, with 9 bases lying between them. Whole-study findings and limits: CMV infection status of these donors was not known.

The sequence came from a woman aged 60 to 75 in good health. The V and J genes are TRBV15 and TRBJ2-3; D unresolved. The sample consisted of blood. CDR3 sequence reads: CATSRGLSRTDTQYF. In DNA, the CDR3 is TGTGCCACCAGCAGAGGACTGAGTCGCACAGATACGCAGTATTTT.